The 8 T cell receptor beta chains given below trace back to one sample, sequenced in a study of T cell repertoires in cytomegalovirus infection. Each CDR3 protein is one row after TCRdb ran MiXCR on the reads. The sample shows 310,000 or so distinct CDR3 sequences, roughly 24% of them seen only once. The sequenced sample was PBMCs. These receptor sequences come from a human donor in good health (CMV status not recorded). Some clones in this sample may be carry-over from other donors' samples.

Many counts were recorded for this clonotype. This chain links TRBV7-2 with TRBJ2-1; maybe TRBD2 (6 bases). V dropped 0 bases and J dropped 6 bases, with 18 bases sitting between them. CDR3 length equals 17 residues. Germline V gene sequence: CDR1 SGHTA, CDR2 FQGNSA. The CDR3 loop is CASSLALIGTVSNEQFF. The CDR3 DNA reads TGTGCCAGCAGCTTAGCCTTAATTGGGACTGTTTCCAATGAGCAGTTCTTC.

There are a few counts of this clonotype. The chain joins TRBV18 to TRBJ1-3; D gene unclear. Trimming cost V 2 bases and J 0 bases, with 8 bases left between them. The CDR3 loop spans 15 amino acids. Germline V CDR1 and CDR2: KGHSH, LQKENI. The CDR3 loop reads CASSPDGSSGNTIYF. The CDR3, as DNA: TGTGCCAGCTCACCAGACGGCAGCTCTGGAAACACCATATATTTT.

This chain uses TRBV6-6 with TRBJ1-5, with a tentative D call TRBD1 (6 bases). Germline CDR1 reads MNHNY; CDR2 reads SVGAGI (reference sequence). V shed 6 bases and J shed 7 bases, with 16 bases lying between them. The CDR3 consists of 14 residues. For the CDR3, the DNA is TGTGCCAGCAGCAAACAGGGTATGGGACAGCCCCAGCATTTT. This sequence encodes CASSKQGMGQPQHF.

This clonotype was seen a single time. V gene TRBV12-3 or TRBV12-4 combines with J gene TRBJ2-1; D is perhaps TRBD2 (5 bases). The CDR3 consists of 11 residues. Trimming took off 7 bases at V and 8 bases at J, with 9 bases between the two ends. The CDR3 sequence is CASTISDEQFF. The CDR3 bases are TGTGCCAGCACTATTAGCGATGAGCAGTTCTTC.

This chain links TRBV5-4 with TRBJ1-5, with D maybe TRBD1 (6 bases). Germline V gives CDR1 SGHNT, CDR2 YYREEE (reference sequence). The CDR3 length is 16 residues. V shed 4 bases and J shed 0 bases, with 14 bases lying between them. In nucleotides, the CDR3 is TGTGCCAGCAGCGGCCAACAGGGCTATAGCAATCAGCCCCAGCATTTT. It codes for CASSGQQGYSNQPQHF.

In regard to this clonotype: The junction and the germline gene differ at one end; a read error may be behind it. The CDR3, as DNA: TGTGCCACCATGGGAGAAGAGTCCCAGTACTTC. It yields the protein CATMGEESQYF. The V gene is TRBV24-1, the J gene TRBJ2-5, with D maybe TRBD2 (5 bases). This CDR3 region has 11 residues. The germline gives CDR1 KGHDR, CDR2 SFDVKD.

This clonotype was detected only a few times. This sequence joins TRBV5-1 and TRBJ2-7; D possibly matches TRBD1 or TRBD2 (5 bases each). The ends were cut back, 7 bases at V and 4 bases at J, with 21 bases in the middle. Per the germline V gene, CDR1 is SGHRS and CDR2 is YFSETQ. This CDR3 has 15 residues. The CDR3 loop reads CASSSGATGGYEQYF. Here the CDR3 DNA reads TGCGCCAGCTCCTCCGGGGCAACTGGAGGATACGAGCAGTACTTC.

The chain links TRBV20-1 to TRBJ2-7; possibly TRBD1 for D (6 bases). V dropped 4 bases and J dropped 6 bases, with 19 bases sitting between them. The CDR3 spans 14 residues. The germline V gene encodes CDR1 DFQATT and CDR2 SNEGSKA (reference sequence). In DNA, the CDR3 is TGCAGTGCTACCCACCGTACAGGGTTCGCCGAGCAGTACTTC. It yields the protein CSATHRTGFAEQYF.